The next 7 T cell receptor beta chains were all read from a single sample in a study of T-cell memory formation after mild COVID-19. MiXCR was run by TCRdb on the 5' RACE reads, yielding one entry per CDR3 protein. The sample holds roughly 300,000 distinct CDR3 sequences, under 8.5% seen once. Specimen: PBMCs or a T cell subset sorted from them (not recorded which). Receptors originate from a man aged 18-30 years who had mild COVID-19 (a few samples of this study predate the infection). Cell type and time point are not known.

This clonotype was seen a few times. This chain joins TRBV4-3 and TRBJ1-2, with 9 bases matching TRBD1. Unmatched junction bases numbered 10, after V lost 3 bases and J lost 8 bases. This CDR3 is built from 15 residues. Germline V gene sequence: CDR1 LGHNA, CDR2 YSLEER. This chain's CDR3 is CASSQQTGTGYGYTF. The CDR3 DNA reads TGCGCCAGCAGCCAGCAAACCGGGACAGGGTACGGCTACACCTTC.

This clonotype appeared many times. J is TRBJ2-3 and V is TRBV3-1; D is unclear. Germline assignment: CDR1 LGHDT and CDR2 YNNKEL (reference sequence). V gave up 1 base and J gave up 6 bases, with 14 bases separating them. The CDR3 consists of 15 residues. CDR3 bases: TGTGCCAGCAGCCAAGGAAATCTAGAGACGGATACGCAGTATTTT. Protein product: CASSQGNLETDTQYF.

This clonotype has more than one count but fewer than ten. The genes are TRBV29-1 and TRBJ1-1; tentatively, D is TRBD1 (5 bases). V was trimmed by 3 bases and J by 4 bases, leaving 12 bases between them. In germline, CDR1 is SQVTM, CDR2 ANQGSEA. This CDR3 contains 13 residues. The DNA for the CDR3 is TGCAGCGTTGACGGGGCCGCAGGCACTGAAGCTTTCTTT. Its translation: CSVDGAAGTEAFF.

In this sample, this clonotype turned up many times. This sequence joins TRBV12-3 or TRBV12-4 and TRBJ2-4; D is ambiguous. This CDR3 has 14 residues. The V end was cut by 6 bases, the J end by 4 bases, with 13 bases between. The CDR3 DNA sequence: TGTGCCAGCAGACCCCGGGCGGCTAAAAACATTCAGTACTTC. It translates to CASRPRAAKNIQYF.

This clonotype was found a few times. CDR3 nucleotides: TGCGCCAGCAGCCCGGGACTAGGGTCCTACGAGCAGTACGTC. Its translation: CASSPGLGSYEQYV. The chain combines TRBV4-3 with TRBJ2-7, with 8 positions matching TRBD2. The ends lost 4 bases at V and 1 base at J; junction bases unmatched: 3. This CDR3 has 14 residues. Germline V gives CDR1 LGHNA, CDR2 YSLEER.

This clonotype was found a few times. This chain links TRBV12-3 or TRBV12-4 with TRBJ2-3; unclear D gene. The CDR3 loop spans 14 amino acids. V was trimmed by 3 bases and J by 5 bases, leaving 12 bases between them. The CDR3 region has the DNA TGTGCCAGCAGTTTTGATGGGATGGGAGATACGCAGTATTTT. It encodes CASSFDGMGDTQYF.

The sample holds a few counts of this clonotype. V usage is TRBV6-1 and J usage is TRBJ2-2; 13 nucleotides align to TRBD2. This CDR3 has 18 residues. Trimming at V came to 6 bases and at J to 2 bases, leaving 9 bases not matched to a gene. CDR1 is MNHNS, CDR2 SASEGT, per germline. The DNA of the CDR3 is TGTGCCAGCAGCCTACTAGCGGGGGGGCCGGTAAACACCGGGGAGCTGTTTTTT. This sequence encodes CASSLLAGGPVNTGELFF.